A single sample is the source of the 17 T cell receptor beta chains below, sequenced in a study of monozygotic twins with inflammatory bowel disease. With the 5' RACE reads reprocessed, TCRdb shows one record per CDR3 protein and no DNA. This repertoire comprises over 130,000 distinct CDR3 sequences; its ten largest clones make up 2% to 3%. Sequenced: blood. The receptors originated from a human donor with ulcerative colitis or Crohn's disease, or a healthy co-twin of an affected twin (not recorded which).

The chain links TRBV9 to TRBJ2-5; the D call of TRBD2 rests on TCRdb alone, since no DNA is present to check it. Germline-derived CDR1 and CDR2 are SGDLS and YYNGEE. The CDR3 runs to 15 residues. This chain's CDR3 is CASSSSLGSQETQYF.

The chain uses TRBV10-3 and TRBJ1-5; the D gene TCRdb calls, TRBD1, cannot be checked with no DNA. This CDR3 is built from 14 residues. Germline V gene lookup returns CDR1 ENHRY and CDR2 SYGVKD. CDR3 protein: CATYTGGQNQPQHF.

The rearrangement uses TRBV10-2 and TRBJ1-6; as DNA is missing, the TRBD1 call by TCRdb cannot be tested. The CDR3 has 14 amino acids. From germline, CDR1 is WSHSY and CDR2 SAAADI. The CDR3 region is CASAGTDINSPLHF.

The chain recombines TRBV6-2 or TRBV6-3 with TRBJ2-6; the D call from TCRdb, TRBD2, cannot be confirmed without DNA. Germline V gene lookup returns CDR1 MNHEY and CDR2 SVGEGT. CDR3 length: 18 residues. This CDR3 is CASRSDDYSMRGANVLTF.

The gene calls are TRBV29-1 and TRBJ2-1; no DNA is available, so the TRBD2 call from TCRdb remains unchecked. CDR3 length equals 13 residues. Looked up from germline, CDR1 is SQVTM and CDR2 is ANQGSEA. This CDR3 is CSVRVTYNYEQFF.

CDR3: CASSHTPNYGYTF. This chain joins TRBV4-3 and TRBJ1-2. This CDR3 is built from 13 residues. The germline V gene encodes CDR1 LGHNA and CDR2 YSLEER.

The chain couples TRBV6-2 or TRBV6-3 to TRBJ2-2. The CDR3 spans 12 residues. Germline CDR1 MNHEY, CDR2 SVGEGT. CDR3 sequence: CASSRLVGELFF.

The chain uses TRBV7-9 and TRBJ1-2; no DNA is available, so the TRBD1 call from TCRdb remains unchecked. CDR3 length equals 13 residues. CDR1 SEHNR and CDR2 FQNEAQ come from the germline V gene (reference sequence). CDR3 region: CASSQGVIYGYTF.

This CDR3 reads CASSYDRSSLNSPLHF. The rearrangement joins TRBV6-5 to TRBJ1-6; checking the TCRdb D call of TRBD1 is not possible without DNA. Germline V gene sequence: CDR1 MNHEY, CDR2 SVGAGI. The CDR3 has 16 residues.

The J gene is TRBJ1-1, the V gene TRBV12-3 or TRBV12-4; without DNA, the TCRdb call of TRBD1 cannot be checked. This CDR3 contains 15 residues. The CDR3 spells CASSFPLARNTEAFF.

The gene calls are TRBV11-3 and TRBJ2-7; TCRdb outputs TRBD1, but without DNA this stays unchecked. Germline V gene sequence: CDR1 SGHNT, CDR2 YENEEA. The CDR3 consists of 15 residues. CDR3 region: CASSLEAGITYEQYF.

The gene calls are TRBV9 and TRBJ2-7; TCRdb picks TRBD1, but there is no DNA to check that call. The CDR3 consists of 14 residues. Per germline, CDR1 SGDLS and CDR2 YYNGEE. This chain's CDR3 is CASSVDPGEDEQYF.

The V call is TRBV7-8, the J call TRBJ1-2. The germline V gene encodes CDR1 SGHVS and CDR2 FQNEAQ. The CDR3 consists of 16 residues. The CDR3 sequence is CASSLARAGEDYGYTF. The entire variable domain, with the rest obtained from reference TRBV7-8 and TRBJ1-2, is as follows: GAGVSQSPRYKVAKRGQDVALRCDPISGHVSLFWYQQALGQGPEFLTYFQNEAQLDKSGLPSDRFFAERPEGSVSTLKIQRTQQEDSAVYLCASSLARAGEDYGYTFGSGTRLTVV.

The chain carries TRBV7-3 and TRBJ1-1. From germline, CDR1 is SGHTA and CDR2 FQGTGA. This CDR3 spans 16 amino acids. The CDR3 reads CASSLAFRGRNTEAFF. Combining the CDR3 with reference TRBV7-3 and TRBJ1-1 gives the whole variable domain GAGVSQTPSNKVTEKGKYVELRCDPISGHTALYWYRQSLGQGPEFLIYFQGTGAADDSGLPNDRFFAVRPEGSVSTLKIQRTERGDSAVYLCASSLAFRGRNTEAFFGQGTRLTVV.

This chain links TRBV6-2 or TRBV6-3 with TRBJ1-1; TCRdb names TRBD1, which stays unverified in the absence of DNA. This CDR3 comprises 15 residues. In germline, CDR1 is MNHEY, CDR2 SVGEGT. CDR3 protein: CASIRPGPQGTEAFF.

The chain employs TRBV20-1 and TRBJ2-5; TCRdb selects TRBD2, and the lack of DNA leaves this call unchecked. This CDR3 comprises 15 residues. Per the germline V gene, CDR1 is DFQATT and CDR2 is SNEGSKA (reference sequence). The CDR3 loop reads CSARDFQGPQETQYF.

The rearrangement joins TRBV4-3 to TRBJ2-1; absent DNA, TCRdb's TRBD2 call cannot be checked. The CDR3 is made up of 16 amino acids. Germline CDR1 is LGHNA and CDR2 is YSLEER. The CDR3: CASSQIGLAGYNEQFF.